The source of this T cell receptor (beta chain) is a study of blood T cell repertoires in COVID-19. Study as a whole: Researchers got acute and convalescent COVID-19 samples from the United States, Italy and Spain. Sources were T cells, B-cell-depleted T cells, or PBMCs; the material itself was cDNA or gDNA.

This study enrolled people aged 18 to 89 from 20 to 25 US geographic areas. Participant-reported clinical history was the basis for cohort assignment. CDR1 is ENHRY and CDR2 is SYGVKD in the germline V gene. The CDR3 totals 16 residues. The junction had 7 bases not matched to a gene; V was cut back by 6 bases and J by 4 bases. The method was immunoSEQ multiplex PCR; TCRdb's version includes in-frame clones alone and lacks a portion of them. The profile shows 110,000 to 150,000 clones, 87% of them singletons. This clonotype was sampled from a man aged 60 to 69 who had recovered from COVID-19. Sequencing was carried out using PBMCs or T cells enriched from blood (not recorded which). This chain joins TRBV10-3 and TRBJ2-1; 12 bases match TRBD2. The CDR3 sequence is CAIRPSGGAGYNEQFF. CDR3 in DNA: TGTGCCATCAGACCTAGCGGGGGGGCCGGGTACAATGAGCAGTTCTTC.